The next 22 T cell receptor beta chains were all read from a single sample in a study of regulatory T cells in long-lasting Graves disease (dated by TCRdb to the early 2020s). Preparation of the library involved multiplex PCR. TCRdb records Illumina HiSeq 4000 as the sequencer. TCR beta libraries were built with iRepertoire HTBI primers and Arm-PCR amplification of CDR3 regions. TCRdb applied fastp at Q25 and MiXCR to the public reads, then kept only in-frame beta chains. Rows matching on CDR3 protein sequence are summarized as one entry with the most common DNA and genes. In all, the sample holds 300,000 to 350,000 distinct CDR3 sequences, and 15% to 20% of those were seen once. The ten biggest clones cover over 25% of the sample. In the paper's terms, the time point label means: persistent/refractory GD, antithyroid drugs over 5 years with positive TRAb. For both TCR sequencing and RNA sequencing, RNA was extracted from PBMCs in TRIzol.

Sequencing was performed on peripheral blood mononuclear cells (PBMCs), taken when the disease was refractory, from a patient treated with antithyroid drugs. The receptors were sampled from a female donor with Graves disease.

This clonotype was counted only a few times. The chain uses TRBV4-1 and TRBJ2-4; 11 positions agree with TRBD2. J gave up 3 bases and V 5 bases, and 6 bases lay outside the gene matches. Germline CDR1 and CDR2: MGHRA and YSYEKL. The CDR3 contains 16 residues. CDR3 loop: CASSWMGTSGKNIQYF. In nucleotides, the CDR3 is TGCGCCAGCAGCTGGATGGGGACTAGCGGCAAAAACATTCAGTACTTC.

This clonotype was seen more than once but under ten times. The gene calls are TRBV6-1 and TRBJ1-1, with D perhaps matching TRBD1 (5 bases). Trimming removed 8 bases from V and 5 bases from J, with 15 bases in between. CDR3 length equals 13 residues. The germline CDR1 and CDR2 sequences are MNHNS and SASEGT. The CDR3 protein is CASEKLRVTEAFF. The CDR3 DNA reads TGTGCCAGCGAGAAGCTCAGGGTAACTGAAGCTTTCTTT.

As to this clonotype: This clone may be a read error of a much larger clone one base away. This CDR3 is missing its conserved last phenylalanine or tryptophan, likely due to a read error. The chain uses TRBV6-5 and TRBJ2-7; D remains ambiguous. The CDR3 covers 16 residues. The V end lost 2 bases, the J end lost 2 bases, and 16 bases lay between the germline ends. Germline CDR1 reads MNHEY; CDR2 reads SVGAGI. The CDR3 is CASSYHSTAPTYEQYL. The CDR3, as DNA: TGTGCCAGCAGTTACCACAGCACAGCGCCAACCTACGAGCAGTACCTC.

This clonotype was found many times. V is TRBV12-3 or TRBV12-4 and J is TRBJ1-1; 7 positions match TRBD1. With 1 base clipped from V and 6 bases from J, the junction kept 11 bases outside the gene matches. The CDR3 loop spans 16 amino acids. In nucleotides, the CDR3 is TGTGCCAGCAGTTTAGGAGGGGGGACAGTCGGGGCTGAAGCTTTCTTT. This encodes CASSLGGGTVGAEAFF.

This chain links TRBV27 with TRBJ1-5; TRBD1 might be the D (5 bases). CDR3 size: 14 residues. Trimming took 3 bases from V and 5 from J, leaving 11 bases between them. CDR1 MNHEY and CDR2 SMNVEV come from the germline V gene (reference sequence). This CDR3 is CASSFSGPHQPQHF. DNA for the CDR3: TGTGCCAGCAGTTTTTCAGGGCCCCATCAGCCCCAGCATTTT.

The gene calls are TRBV10-3 and TRBJ2-2, with D unresolved. V was pared by 5 bases and J by 1 base, with 8 bases between. CDR1 is ENHRY, CDR2 SYGVKD, per germline. This CDR3 has 14 residues. The CDR3 sequence is CAISSRGNTGELFF. The CDR3 region has the DNA TGTGCCATCAGTTCCCGAGGGAACACCGGGGAGCTGTTTTTT.

This clonotype has ten or more counts. This sequence joins TRBV6-1 and TRBJ2-7; TRBD2 agrees at 12 bases. The CDR3 spans 15 residues. Germline assignment: CDR1 MNHNS and CDR2 SASEGT. The V segment lost 8 bases and the J segment 7 bases; nucleotides outside the gene matches: 12. Written as DNA, the CDR3 is TGTGCCAGCCAAGGTTCCCGGACTAGCGGGACTGAGCAGTACTTC. Translation: CASQGSRTSGTEQYF.

This clonotype showed up many times. The rearrangement links TRBV2 to TRBJ2-7; weak D call: TRBD2 (5 bases). This CDR3 contains 11 residues. V was clipped by 11 bases and J by 3 bases, with 11 bases between them. CDR1 and CDR2 from the germline V gene are SNHLY and FYNNEI. The CDR3 DNA reads as TGTGCCGGACGGGGTGGCTACGAGCAGTACTTC. It yields the protein CAGRGGYEQYF.

J is TRBJ1-5 and V is TRBV19, with D possibly being TRBD1 (5 bases). Germline CDR1 is LNHDA and CDR2 is SQIVND (reference sequence). V gave up 4 bases and J gave up 2 bases, with 9 bases separating them. This CDR3 contains 14 residues. CDR3 region: CASSKGRGNQPQHF. CDR3 nucleotide sequence: TGTGCCAGTAGTAAGGGCAGGGGCAATCAGCCCCAGCATTTT.

The J gene is TRBJ2-1, the V gene TRBV7-9, with TRBD2 matching over 12 bases. The junction had 9 bases not matched to a gene; V was cut back by 5 bases and J by 4 bases. This CDR3 contains 17 residues. Germline V CDR1 and CDR2: SEHNR, FQNEAQ (reference sequence). CDR3 coding DNA: TGTGCCAGCAGCCGAGGACTAGCGGGGAATCCTTACAATGAGCAGTTCTTC. Residues: CASSRGLAGNPYNEQFF.

At least ten counts were recorded for this clonotype. The chain combines TRBV20-1 with TRBJ2-5; 9 bases are a match to TRBD2. The CDR3 totals 15 residues. The germline V gene has CDR1 DFQATT and CDR2 SNEGSKA (reference sequence). Trimming at V came to 4 bases and at J to 2 bases, leaving 8 bases not matched to a gene. The CDR3 bases are TGCAGTGCTAAGTCGCTAGCGGGATTTCAAGAGACCCAGTACTTC. It translates to CSAKSLAGFQETQYF.

The genes are TRBV2 and TRBJ2-7; a weak D match, TRBD2 (6 bases). With 6 bases removed from V and 4 bases from J, the gap between germline ends came to 19 bases. This CDR3 region has 15 residues. In germline, CDR1 is SNHLY, CDR2 FYNNEI. CDR3 sequence (DNA): TGTGCCAGCAGCCAAGGAGGGGAGTCCCCTTACGAGCAGTACTTC. Its protein product is CASSQGGESPYEQYF.

V is TRBV7-8 and J is TRBJ1-1; D remains ambiguous. The V end was cut by 0 bases, the J end by 6 bases, with 11 bases between. The CDR3 loop spans 14 amino acids. The germline CDR1 and CDR2 sequences are SGHVS and FQNEAQ. In nucleotides, the CDR3 is TGTGCCAGCAGCTTAGCCCTCGCCGCGGCTGAAGCTTTCTTT. This gives the protein CASSLALAAAEAFF.

In this sample, this clonotype turned up many times. The V call is TRBV20-1, the J call TRBJ1-1; TRBD1 matches at 12 bases. The CDR3 is 15 residues long. Trimming removed 3 bases from V and 2 bases from J; junction bases left unmatched: 4. The germline V gene has CDR1 DFQATT and CDR2 SNEGSKA (reference sequence). In nucleotides, the CDR3 is TGCAGTGCTAGTGGGACAGGGGGCGTCAACACTGAAGCTTTCTTT. It specifies CSASGTGGVNTEAFF.

V usage is TRBV11-2 and J usage is TRBJ2-4; TRBD2 aligns across 10 bases. The CDR3 runs to 20 residues. The V segment lost 0 bases and the J segment 0 bases; nucleotides outside the gene matches: 11. From germline, CDR1 is SGHAT and CDR2 FQNNGV. The CDR3 DNA is TGTGCCAGCAGCTTAGATCTAATTAGCGGGGGGTCCTTAGCCAAAAACATTCAGTACTTC. Protein product: CASSLDLISGGSLAKNIQYF.

As concerns this clonotype: The CDR3 ends on some other residue instead of the conserved phenylalanine or tryptophan, so this is likely a read error. The V call is TRBV5-1, the J call TRBJ2-5, with TRBD1 matching 7 bases. CDR1 SGHRS and CDR2 YFSETQ come from the germline V gene. After removal of 0 bases from V and 1 base from J, the junction contained 3 bases not matched to a gene. The CDR3 covers 15 residues. The DNA of the CDR3 is TGCGCCAGCAGCTTGGTAGCAGGGGGCCAAGAGACCCAGTACTTG. Translating it yields CASSLVAGGQETQYL.

This clonotype was counted ten times or more. The DNA of the CDR3 is TGTGCCAGCAGTTACACCCTCCGGGACGAGGACTACGAGCAGTACTTC. Translating gives CASSYTLRDEDYEQYF. This sequence joins TRBV6-5 and TRBJ2-7, with D perhaps assigned TRBD1 or TRBD2 (5 bases each). Trimming pared 2 bases from V and 3 bases from J, leaving 17 bases between. The CDR3 contains 16 residues. In germline, CDR1 is MNHEY, CDR2 SVGAGI.

This clonotype was detected many times. V gene TRBV3-1 combines with J gene TRBJ2-7, with 8 nucleotides matching TRBD2. The trim removed 2 bases at V and 4 bases at J, leaving 1 base unmatched. CDR1 is LGHDT and CDR2 is YNNKEL in the germline V gene (reference sequence). The CDR3 is 13 amino acids. The CDR3 is CASSQRGGYEQYF. The CDR3 DNA sequence: TGTGCCAGCAGCCAACGGGGGGGTTACGAGCAGTACTTC.

Ten or more counts support this clonotype. V is TRBV5-1 and J is TRBJ1-6; 9 bases fit TRBD1. The V segment lost 0 bases and the J segment 8 bases; nucleotides outside the gene matches: 6. Germline CDR1 and CDR2: SGHRS and YFSETQ. The CDR3 extends over 16 amino acids. The chain's CDR3 is CASSLEGGTGYSPLHF. The CDR3, as DNA: TGCGCCAGCAGCTTGGAAGGCGGGACAGGGTATTCACCCCTCCACTTT.

The chain joins TRBV7-9 to TRBJ1-1; no reliable D call. This CDR3 comprises 14 residues. V lost 1 base to trimming and J lost 5 bases, with 11 bases between them. Germline CDR1 is SEHNR and CDR2 is FQNEAQ (reference sequence). CDR3 residues: CASSLVDGRTEAFF. In nucleotides, the CDR3 is TGTGCCAGCAGCTTAGTCGACGGAAGGACTGAAGCTTTCTTT.

The J gene is TRBJ1-4, the V gene TRBV19; D gene ambiguous. V was pared by 5 bases and J by 7 bases, with 17 bases between. CDR1 and CDR2 (germline): LNHDA, SQIVND (reference sequence). CDR3 length equals 15 residues. The CDR3 protein is CASSLPQAWGEKLFF. The CDR3 DNA reads as TGTGCCAGTAGTCTCCCCCAAGCCTGGGGTGAAAAACTGTTTTTT.

In this sample, this clonotype turned up a few times. Just one base apart from a much larger clone, this may be a read error. The conserved phenylalanine or tryptophan is not found at the CDR3 terminus, so this likely reflects a read error. This sequence joins TRBV2 and TRBJ1-5; possibly TRBD1 for D (5 bases). From germline, CDR1 is SNHLY and CDR2 FYNNEI. This CDR3 has 13 amino acids. V shed 3 bases and J shed 6 bases, with 9 bases lying between them. CDR3 region: CASSDRRVQPQHS. For the CDR3, the DNA is TGTGCCAGCAGTGATCGCAGGGTTCAGCCCCAGCATTCT.